Presented here are 9 T cell receptor beta chains from one specimen sequenced in a study of early T cells in non-severe SARS-CoV-2 infection. TCRdb processed the 5' RACE reads anew with MiXCR; each CDR3 protein has one entry. The sample includes approximately 39,000 distinct CDR3 sequences, roughly 4.4% seen only once; the top ten take roughly 16%. The sample comprised whole blood. Source of these receptors: an adult who was a healthcare worker with PCR-confirmed SARS-CoV-2 infection or an uninfected control (not recorded which).

This clonotype was counted a few times. The chain couples TRBV30 to TRBJ1-1; TRBD1 might be the D (5 bases). Trimming took off 2 bases at V and 1 base at J, with 11 bases between the two ends. Per the germline V gene, CDR1 is GTSNPN and CDR2 is SVGIG (reference sequence). The CDR3 extends over 14 amino acids. The chain's CDR3 is CAWSQGRANTEAFF. In nucleotides, the CDR3 is TGTGCCTGGAGTCAGGGTCGCGCGAACACTGAAGCTTTCTTT. Supplemented by reference TRBV30 and TRBJ1-1, the full variable domain reads SQTIHQWPATLVQPVGSPLSLECTVEGTSNPNLYWYRQAAGRGLQLLFYSVGIGQISSEVPQNLSASRPQDRQFILSSKKLLLSDSGFYLCAWSQGRANTEAFFGQGTRLTVV.

The sample holds many counts of this clonotype. The chain links TRBV11-2 to TRBJ2-1; possibly TRBD2 for D (7 bases). This CDR3 is built from 16 residues. The germline V gene has CDR1 SGHAT and CDR2 FQNNGV. V gave up 5 bases and J gave up 1 base, with 15 bases separating them. The CDR3 coding sequence is TGTGCCAGCAGCACCTGGGGGGGCAGTTCCTACAATGAGCAGTTCTTC. Its protein product is CASSTWGGSSYNEQFF.

This clonotype was seen repeatedly, ten times or more. The V call is TRBV6-5, the J call TRBJ2-5; D ambiguous. The CDR3 consists of 16 residues. V was shortened by 6 bases and J by 2 bases, with 19 bases between the two germline ends. Germline-derived CDR1 and CDR2 are MNHEY and SVGAGI. CDR3 region: CASSLDLGRSQETQYF. The DNA for the CDR3 is TGTGCCAGCAGCTTAGATCTTGGCAGGTCACAAGAGACCCAGTACTTC.

This clonotype was detected ten times or more. V usage is TRBV29-1 and J usage is TRBJ2-5, with a weak D call TRBD1 (5 bases). The length of the CDR3 is 12 residues. V lost 5 bases, J lost 1 base, and 8 bases lay in between. Germline CDR1 is SQVTM and CDR2 is ANQGSEA. CDR3 bases: TGCAGCGTTACCGACAGCCAAGAGACCCAGTACTTC. Translation gives CSVTDSQETQYF.

This clonotype appeared many times. This chain uses TRBV5-1 with TRBJ2-7; 9 bases match TRBD1. The CDR3 length is 15 residues. Trimming took 4 bases from V and 6 from J; bases not matched to a gene: 11. The germline V gene has CDR1 SGHRS and CDR2 YFSETQ. The chain's CDR3 is CASSTATGGLPEQYF. The CDR3 DNA is TGCGCCAGCAGCACCGCCACAGGGGGCTTACCCGAGCAGTACTTC.

This clonotype was picked up many times. This rearrangement joins TRBV5-5 to TRBJ1-5; D not resolved. The germline CDR1 and CDR2 sequences are SGHKS and YYEKEE (reference sequence). The CDR3 totals 13 residues. V dropped 3 bases and J dropped 6 bases, with 10 bases sitting between them. The CDR3 spells CASSSMVGQPQHF. Written as DNA, the CDR3 is TGTGCCAGCAGCTCTATGGTCGGTCAGCCCCAGCATTTT.

In its sample, this clonotype was seen many times. The V and J genes are TRBV20-1 and TRBJ2-7, with 7 bases lining up with TRBD1. CDR3 length: 13 amino acids. Germline V gene lookup returns CDR1 DFQATT and CDR2 SNEGSKA (reference sequence). The J segment lost 5 bases and the V segment lost 6 bases, leaving 10 bases of the junction unmatched. The CDR3 is CSASTGQWNEQYF. The CDR3 DNA follows: TGCAGTGCGTCGACAGGGCAATGGAACGAGCAGTACTTC.

This clonotype was observed many times. The chain links TRBV11-2 to TRBJ1-6, with D uncertain. The CDR3 totals 15 residues. The V gene's germline CDR1 is SGHAT and CDR2 FQNNGV. V gave up 4 bases and J gave up 13 bases, with 20 bases separating them. The CDR3 DNA sequence: TGTGCCAGCAGCTCCACAGACGGAGGCCCCATCCCCCTCCACTTT. Amino acid sequence: CASSSTDGGPIPLHF.

This clonotype was seen at least ten times. The chain carries TRBV4-2 and TRBJ2-1; the match to TRBD2 covers 8 bases. The CDR3 sequence is 16 residues long. Germline assignment: CDR1 LGHNA and CDR2 YNFKEQ. The V and J ends lost 0 bases and 4 bases, in that order; junction bases with no gene match: 5. This chain's CDR3 is CASSQDLAGGYNEQFF. CDR3 bases: TGTGCCAGCAGCCAAGACCTAGCGGGTGGGTACAATGAGCAGTTCTTC.